Included here is one TCR beta chain sequence, with context. Its antigen is unknown. Base-call qualities are not available, and no considerably larger clone is one nucleotide away. According to the germline V gene, CDR1 reads SGHVS and CDR2 reads FQNEAQ. V and J are truncated by 5 bases and 4 bases respectively, leaving an intervening sequence of 9 bases. Counted from cysteine to phenylalanine, this CDR3 has 13 amino acids. The DNA shown is the 39-base CDR3, in frame from base 1. The sample's treatment or condition label is to be understood as: in vitro stimulation with specific CMV peptide epitopes to enrich CMV-specific T cells. Sequencing instrument: Illumina HiSeq 1500. TCRdb reprocessed the public reads (quality trimming at Q25 with fastp, clone calling with MiXCR) and kept in-frame beta chains. Merged by CDR3 protein, the rows form single entries marked with the most common genes and DNA. The sample table contains 640,000 or so distinct CDR3 sequences; only one count was recorded for approximately 33% of them. Of the sample, about 20% falls within the top ten clones.

These data originate in a study of T cell repertoires in cytomegalovirus infection (dated by TCRdb to about 2019). Looking at the study overall: Alongside well-studied HLA-B-restricted epitopes, the peptide stimulations were aimed at recently identified HLA-C-restricted CMV epitopes, whose presentation resists viral immunomodulation. The HLA type of each donor mattered for the analysis, because public TCR beta signatures pointed to carriage of CMV infection along with the matching HLA type.

What the work shows at the level of the full study, not this receptor alone: The ex vivo response was dominated by HLA-C-restricted CMV-specific TCR beta clonotypes, which also provided the single most frequent clonotype in two of eight donors. In both this cohort and an independent cohort of more than 350 donors, the cumulative frequency of public TCR beta family members distinguished carriers of CMV infection plus the relevant HLA type.

Sequenced here: cultured PBMCs, sampled from culture after CMV antigen stimulation. The chain is encoded by TRBV7-8 joined to TRBJ2-1; TRBD2 might be the D gene, on 5 matching bases. The origin of this receptor is a human donor in good health (CMV status not recorded). Some clones in this sample may be carry-over from other donors' samples. This receptor has the CDR3 CASSRRGYNEQFF. The DNA sequence is given as TGTGCCAGCAGCAGACGGGGATACAATGAGCAGTTCTTC.